One sample yielded the 30 T cell receptor beta chains listed below, sequenced in a study of cytomegalovirus exposure and HLA in healthy donors. Amplification used 60 Vbeta primers and 13 Jbeta primers. Assay used: immunoSEQ multiplex PCR; TCRdb lists only in-frame clones, some missing. This sample's table reports roughly 110,000 clones. The sample was PBMCs. These receptors came from a man aged 30 to 45 in good health and CMV-seronegative.

This chain connects TRBV12-5 to TRBJ1-1, with D possibly matching TRBD1 (6 bases). The ends were cut back, 2 bases at V and 8 bases at J, with 15 bases in the middle. This CDR3 is 14 amino acids long. From germline, CDR1 is LGHNT and CDR2 FRNRAP. CDR3 sequence (DNA): TGTGCTAGTGGTTTGCGGGGGGCTGGCGAAGAAGCTTTCTTT. This sequence encodes CASGLRGAGEEAFF. The whole variable domain, filled in from reference TRBV12-5 and TRBJ1-1, reads DARVTQTPRHKVTEMGQEVTMRCQPILGHNTVFWYRQTMMQGLELLAYFRNRAPLDDSGMPKDRFSAEMPDATLATLKIQPSEPRDSAVYFCASGLRGAGEEAFFGQGTRLTVV.

The chain is built from TRBV6-1 and TRBJ1-4, with a tentative D call TRBD1 (5 bases). CDR1 and CDR2 (germline): MNHNS, SASEGT. Trimming left V 6 bases short and J 4 bases short, with 9 bases between. The CDR3 has 13 residues. CDR3 region: CASSAGGNEKLFF. The CDR3 nucleotides are TGTGCCAGCAGCGCCGGGGGTAATGAAAAACTGTTTTTT.

The chain joins TRBV10-3 to TRBJ2-5; TRBD1 matches 12 bases. The CDR3 runs to 16 residues. Germline V gene lookup returns CDR1 ENHRY and CDR2 SYGVKD. V lost 3 bases and J lost 4; bases outside the gene matches: 6. CDR3 protein: CAISDIRDRGLETQYF. The CDR3 DNA follows: TGTGCCATCAGTGATATCCGGGACAGGGGGCTAGAGACCCAGTACTTC.

The chain joins TRBV28 to TRBJ1-2; D may be TRBD1 (5 bases). The CDR3 is 12 residues long. Deletions cut 4 bases from V and 6 bases from J, with 9 bases between. CDR1 and CDR2 (germline): MDHEN, SYDVKM. The CDR3 here is CASSSQGDGYTF. CDR3 DNA sequence: TGTGCCAGCAGTTCCCAGGGTGATGGCTACACCTTC.

The chain uses TRBV7-2 and TRBJ2-3, with 8 bases matching TRBD2. CDR1 is SGHTA, CDR2 FQGNSA, per germline. The CDR3 loop spans 12 amino acids. The ends lost 3 bases at V and 12 bases at J; junction bases unmatched: 5. CDR3 sequence reads: CASSFSAGVQYF. The CDR3 bases are TGTGCCAGCAGCTTCTCAGCGGGGGTTCAGTATTTT.

The V call is TRBV7-9, the J call TRBJ2-1; 7 nucleotides match TRBD2. With V trimmed by 4 bases and J by 10 bases, 16 bases remained unmatched. The CDR3 spans 16 residues. The germline CDR1 and CDR2 sequences are SEHNR and FQNEAQ (reference sequence). CDR3 sequence: CASSSQTSDSVREQFF. The CDR3 nucleotides are TGTGCCAGCAGCTCGCAAACTAGCGATTCCGTCCGAGAGCAGTTCTTC.

The chain employs TRBV18 and TRBJ1-2; D might be TRBD1 (6 bases). Germline CDR1 and CDR2: KGHSH and LQKENI. The CDR3 runs to 14 residues. The V gene lost 6 bases and the J gene lost 8 bases, with 19 bases spanning the gap. The CDR3 nucleotides read TGTGCCAGCTCGCGGACAGTAGATTTGGGCGGCTACACCTTC. This encodes CASSRTVDLGGYTF. Drawing the rest from reference TRBV18 and TRBJ1-2, the complete variable domain is NAGVMQNPRHLVRRRGQEARLRCSPMKGHSHVYWYRQLPEEGLKFMVYLQKENIIDESGMPKERFSAEFPKEGPSILRIQQVVRGDSAAYFCASSRTVDLGGYTFGSGTRLTVV.

The chain links TRBV15 to TRBJ1-5; D is perhaps TRBD1 (5 bases). Per the germline V gene, CDR1 is LNHNV and CDR2 is YYDKDF (reference sequence). The CDR3 is 14 residues long. V was pared by 6 bases and J by 1 base, with 10 bases between. CDR3 residues: CATSLGGSNQPQHF. The CDR3 bases are TGTGCCACCAGTCTTGGGGGGAGCAATCAGCCCCAGCATTTT.

This chain joins TRBV5-1 and TRBJ2-1; D possibly corresponds to TRBD1 (5 bases). This CDR3 region has 16 residues. Germline V CDR1 and CDR2: SGHRS, YFSETQ. The V and J ends lost 0 bases and 5 bases respectively, with 15 bases between them. The CDR3 loop is CASSLAGRVLNNEQFF. The DNA of the CDR3 is TGCGCCAGCAGCTTGGCCGGCAGGGTTTTGAACAATGAGCAGTTCTTC.

This chain uses TRBV4-1 with TRBJ2-7; 8 bases line up with TRBD2. Per germline, CDR1 MGHRA and CDR2 YSYEKL. This CDR3 spans 15 amino acids. The V and J ends lost 7 bases and 7 bases, in that order; junction bases with no gene match: 15. As DNA, the CDR3 is TGCGCCAGCAAGGGTATCGGGGGGGACTACGGGGAGCAGTACTTC. It is translated as CASKGIGGDYGEQYF.

The chain has TRBV18 and TRBJ1-6; 9 nucleotides match TRBD1. From germline, CDR1 is KGHSH and CDR2 LQKENI. Trimming removed 5 bases from V and 7 bases from J; junction bases left unmatched: 6. This CDR3 is built from 15 residues. The CDR3 DNA reads TGTGCCAGCTCAGGTCCGGGACAGGGCAATTCACCCCTCCACTTT. This sequence encodes CASSGPGQGNSPLHF.

The chain links TRBV4-1 to TRBJ2-5; D is uncertain. CDR3 size: 14 residues. Trimming took off 2 bases at V and 4 bases at J, with 11 bases between the two ends. In germline, CDR1 is MGHRA, CDR2 YSYEKL. The CDR3 DNA sequence: TGCGCCAGCAGCCAATCCAACAGCCGAGAGACCCAGTACTTC. Protein product: CASSQSNSRETQYF.

The V and J genes are TRBV11-2 and TRBJ2-3, with TRBD2 matching over 12 bases. V lost 1 base and J lost 3; bases outside the gene matches: 2. Germline lookup yields CDR1 SGHAT and CDR2 FQNNGV. The CDR3 loop spans 16 amino acids. The CDR3 loop is CASSLGGLAGTDTQYF. The CDR3 DNA reads as TGTGCCAGCAGCTTAGGTGGACTAGCGGGGACAGATACGCAGTATTTT.

This chain uses TRBV29-1 with TRBJ1-1; TRBD1 aligns across 11 bases. The CDR3 has 14 amino acids. In germline, CDR1 is SQVTM, CDR2 ANQGSEA. J lost 4 bases, V lost 7 bases, and 8 bases had no gene match. The DNA for the CDR3 is TGCAGCGCAGCCGGGACAGGGGGTTTCACTGAAGCTTTCTTT. Translated: CSAAGTGGFTEAFF.

This rearrangement joins TRBV4-3 to TRBJ2-7, with D tentatively TRBD1 (5 bases). The CDR3 is 17 amino acids. Trimming removed 0 bases at V and 1 base at J, with 16 bases between. The germline V gene encodes CDR1 LGHNA and CDR2 YSLEER. CDR3 sequence: CASSQDLETEVSYEQYF. For the CDR3, the DNA is TGCGCCAGCAGCCAAGATTTGGAGACAGAAGTTTCCTACGAGCAGTACTTC.

This chain connects TRBV19 to TRBJ2-5; TRBD2 agrees at 12 bases. This CDR3 comprises 14 residues. Germline trimming cut 9 bases from V and 2 bases from J; bases unmatched to any gene: 4. Germline values: CDR1 LNHDA, CDR2 SQIVND (reference sequence). The CDR3 reads CASRTSGAQETQYF. The CDR3 DNA reads as TGTGCCAGCCGGACTAGCGGGGCACAAGAGACCCAGTACTTC.

J is TRBJ1-3 and V is TRBV5-6; 9 nucleotides line up with TRBD1. CDR1 is SGHDT, CDR2 YYEEEE, per germline. The V and J ends lost 0 bases and 2 bases, in that order; junction bases with no gene match: 3. The CDR3 runs 16 residues. CDR3 amino acids: CASSLVGQGTGNTIYF. Written as DNA, the CDR3 is TGTGCCAGCAGCTTGGTTGGACAGGGGACTGGAAACACCATATATTTT.

The J gene is TRBJ2-2, the V gene TRBV7-2, with 7 nucleotides matching TRBD1. Germline CDR1 SGHTA, CDR2 FQGNSA. The length of the CDR3 is 15 residues. J gave up 2 bases and V 4 bases, and 4 bases lay outside the gene matches. CDR3 region: CASSSRGPNTGELFF. CDR3 nucleotide sequence: TGTGCCAGCAGCTCAAGGGGGCCCAACACCGGGGAGCTGTTTTTT.

The chain joins TRBV28 to TRBJ2-7, with D possibly being TRBD1 (5 bases). The CDR3 loop spans 15 amino acids. V gave up 2 bases and J gave up 3 bases, with 14 bases separating them. The V gene's germline CDR1 is MDHEN and CDR2 SYDVKM. This CDR3 is CASSLPRRDSYEQYF. CDR3 DNA: TGTGCCAGCAGTTTACCCCGTCGAGACAGCTACGAGCAGTACTTC.

The genes are TRBV5-1 and TRBJ2-5; 8 bases are shared with TRBD1. The V segment lost 5 bases and the J segment 3 bases; nucleotides outside the gene matches: 6. Germline assignment: CDR1 SGHRS and CDR2 YFSETQ. This CDR3 contains 14 residues. CDR3 nucleotide sequence: TGCGCCAGCAGGGGAAGGACAGGGAAAGAGACCCAGTACTTC. It specifies CASRGRTGKETQYF.

The rearrangement links TRBV7-9 to TRBJ1-1; the match to TRBD1 covers 11 bases. J gave up 4 bases and V 5 bases, and 6 bases lay outside the gene matches. This CDR3 comprises 15 residues. Per the germline V gene, CDR1 is SEHNR and CDR2 is FQNEAQ (reference sequence). The CDR3 is CASSPDRGPATEAFF. CDR3 DNA: TGTGCCAGCAGCCCGGACAGGGGGCCGGCCACTGAAGCTTTCTTT.

This sequence joins TRBV9 and TRBJ2-7; TRBD1 agrees at 7 bases. CDR1 and CDR2 from the germline V gene are SGDLS and YYNGEE. Trimming removed 4 bases from V and 1 base from J; junction bases left unmatched: 8. There are 15 residues in the CDR3. CDR3 coding DNA: TGTGCCAGCAGCTTCCATCCGACAGGGTCCTACGAGCAGTACTTC. Its translation: CASSFHPTGSYEQYF.

The J gene is TRBJ2-5, the V gene TRBV18, with 8 nucleotides matching TRBD1. The CDR3 is made up of 16 amino acids. The V segment lost 3 bases and the J segment 0 bases; nucleotides outside the gene matches: 6. Germline lookup yields CDR1 KGHSH and CDR2 LQKENI. CDR3 bases: TGTGCCAGCTCACCGAGGACAGGGATGTACCAAGAGACCCAGTACTTC. Amino acid sequence: CASSPRTGMYQETQYF.

The chain joins TRBV25-1 to TRBJ2-5; a possible D gene is TRBD1 (6 bases). V lost 1 base and J 0 bases, leaving 12 bases between the germline ends. CDR1 and CDR2 from the germline V gene are MGHDK and SYGVNS. This CDR3 comprises 16 residues. The CDR3 region is CASSELGKGDQETQYF. For the CDR3, the DNA is TGTGCCAGCAGTGAATTGGGGAAGGGGGACCAAGAGACCCAGTACTTC.

The chain couples TRBV5-1 to TRBJ2-1; 7 nucleotides line up with TRBD2. J lost 7 bases, V lost 4 bases, and 5 bases had no gene match. Germline loops: CDR1 SGHRS, CDR2 YFSETQ. This CDR3 spans 13 amino acids. CDR3 in amino acids: CASSIGTKNEQFF. For the CDR3, the DNA is TGCGCCAGCAGCATAGGGACTAAAAATGAGCAGTTCTTC.

V gene TRBV6-1 combines with J gene TRBJ1-1; D not certain. V lost 7 bases and J lost 3, with 15 bases in between. The CDR3 is 14 residues long. Germline CDR1 MNHNS, CDR2 SASEGT. CDR3 residues: CASTQGMEDTEAFF. The DNA for the CDR3 is TGTGCCAGCACTCAAGGGATGGAGGACACTGAAGCTTTCTTT.

The gene calls are TRBV29-1 and TRBJ1-5; 8 nucleotides match TRBD1. The CDR3 extends over 15 amino acids. Germline CDR1 SQVTM, CDR2 ANQGSEA. The trim removed 6 bases at V and 1 base at J, leaving 8 bases unmatched. This chain's CDR3 is CSVKDREGSNQPQHF. The DNA of the CDR3 is TGCAGCGTGAAGGACAGGGAAGGCAGCAATCAGCCCCAGCATTTT.

The chain carries TRBV7-9 and TRBJ2-7, with 11 bases that match TRBD1. This CDR3 comprises 16 residues. V lost 4 bases, J lost 3 bases, and 8 bases stayed unmatched. Germline V gene lookup returns CDR1 SEHNR and CDR2 FQNEAQ (reference sequence). The CDR3 DNA reads TGTGCCAGCAGCTCATTACCGGGACAGGGGGTCTACGAGCAGTACTTC. This sequence encodes CASSSLPGQGVYEQYF.

V and J are TRBV6-6 and TRBJ1-1; D uncertain. The ends were cut back, 2 bases at V and 7 bases at J, with 14 bases in the middle. Germline V lookup: CDR1 MNHNY, CDR2 SVGAGI (reference sequence). CDR3 length equals 14 residues. The chain's CDR3 is CASSYVSVGGEAFF. Here the CDR3 DNA reads TGTGCCAGCAGTTACGTTTCGGTTGGCGGTGAAGCTTTCTTT.

The rearrangement uses TRBV6-6 and TRBJ2-1; TRBD2 might be the D (6 bases). The CDR3 totals 15 residues. Germline CDR1 and CDR2: MNHNY and SVGAGI (reference sequence). V was cut by 7 bases and J by 2 bases, with 15 bases left in between. The CDR3 region has the DNA TGTGCCAGCAACTTTCGGGGGTCCGCCTACAATGAGCAGTTCTTC. It specifies CASNFRGSAYNEQFF.